Presented here are 19 T cell receptor beta chains from one specimen sequenced in a study of T cell repertoires in cytomegalovirus infection. TCRdb itself ran the reads through MiXCR, one entry per CDR3 protein. The sample lists 310,000 or so distinct CDR3 sequences, roughly a tenth occurring once. Sequences were obtained from PBMCs. The source of these receptors is a human donor in good health (CMV status not recorded). Some clones in this sample may be carry-over from other donors' samples.

This clonotype was counted at least ten times. The genes are TRBV28 and TRBJ1-2; TRBD1 agrees at 7 bases. V trimming: 5 bases; J trimming: 8 bases; junction bases outside the gene matches: 5. This CDR3 has 12 residues. Germline loops: CDR1 MDHEN, CDR2 SYDVKM. CDR3 protein: CASSPRGPGYTF. DNA of the CDR3: TGTGCCAGCAGTCCAAGGGGGCCGGGCTACACCTTC.

This clonotype was seen repeatedly, ten times or more. The gene calls are TRBV29-1 and TRBJ2-3, with 10 nucleotides matching TRBD2. V lost 3 bases to trimming and J lost 3 bases; unmatched junction nucleotides: 9. Germline CDR1 reads SQVTM; CDR2 reads ANQGSEA. The CDR3 runs to 16 residues. This CDR3 is CSVDRGASGGTDTQYF. Here the CDR3 DNA reads TGCAGCGTTGACCGCGGGGCTAGCGGGGGAACAGATACGCAGTATTTT.

This clonotype was recorded at least ten times. This rearrangement joins TRBV20-1 to TRBJ2-1, with D maybe TRBD2 (7 bases). Germline V gene sequence: CDR1 DFQATT, CDR2 SNEGSKA (reference sequence). The CDR3 totals 17 residues. V dropped 0 bases and J dropped 7 bases, with 22 bases sitting between them. CDR3 protein: CSARDRAGGAPPNEQFF. In nucleotides, the CDR3 is TGCAGTGCTAGAGATCGAGCTGGGGGGGCGCCTCCGAATGAGCAGTTCTTC.

J is TRBJ1-1 and V is TRBV2; 8 nucleotides line up with TRBD1. The V gene end was trimmed by 5 bases and the J gene end by 3 bases; junction bases not matched to a gene: 8. This CDR3 has 15 amino acids. The germline CDR1 and CDR2 sequences are SNHLY and FYNNEI. Here the CDR3 DNA reads TGTGCCAGCAGTATCCGGACAGGGCAGGACACTGAAGCTTTCTTT. Translating it yields CASSIRTGQDTEAFF.

This clonotype appeared many times. The rearrangement links TRBV7-2 to TRBJ2-7, with TRBD2 matching 7 bases. The CDR3 runs 16 residues. Germline loops: CDR1 SGHTA, CDR2 FQGNSA. Unmatched junction bases numbered 12, after V lost 5 bases and J lost 2 bases. The CDR3 DNA sequence: TGTGCCAGCAGCCCCCCATCCCGGCTAGCGGCCTACGAGCAGTACTTC. Encoded protein: CASSPPSRLAAYEQYF. Combining the CDR3 with reference TRBV7-2 and TRBJ2-7 gives the whole variable domain GAGVSQSPSNKVTEKGKDVELRCDPISGHTALYWYRQSLGQGLEFLIYFQGNSAPDKSGLPSDRFSAERTGGSVSTLTIQRTQQEDSAVYLCASSPPSRLAAYEQYFGPGTRLTVT.

This clonotype was picked up many times. The V gene is TRBV20-1, the J gene TRBJ2-1; 8 bases line up with TRBD2. With 6 bases clipped from V and 4 bases from J, the junction kept 8 bases outside the gene matches. The V gene's germline CDR1 is DFQATT and CDR2 SNEGSKA (reference sequence). This CDR3 region has 14 residues. In nucleotides, the CDR3 is TGCAGTGCCTACGGAGCGGGGGTGTACAATGAGCAGTTCTTC. It yields the protein CSAYGAGVYNEQFF.

Concerning this clonotype itself: A much more abundant neighbour one base away suggests this may be a read error. The genes are TRBV12-3 or TRBV12-4 and TRBJ2-5; no clear D gene. CDR3 length equals 13 residues. CDR3 DNA sequence: TGTGCCAGCAGTTTATACGGTGAAGAGACCCAGCACTTC. This encodes CASSLYGEETQHF.

The V and J genes are TRBV6-4 and TRBJ1-1; D is unresolved. The V end lost 0 bases, the J end lost 11 bases, and 10 bases lay between the germline ends. Germline V CDR1 and CDR2: MRHNA, SNTAGT. There are 12 residues in the CDR3. CDR3 protein: CASSDSRGRAFF. In DNA, the CDR3 is TGTGCCAGCAGTGACTCGAGAGGGCGGGCTTTCTTT.

This clonotype appeared many times. This chain joins TRBV7-9 and TRBJ2-2, with D hard to call. Germline V lookup: CDR1 SEHNR, CDR2 FQNEAQ (reference sequence). The V and J ends lost 5 bases and 5 bases respectively, with 18 bases between them. The CDR3 has 16 amino acids. Here the CDR3 DNA reads TGTGCCAGCAGCCGCCCCGATACGGACGTTACCGGGGAGCTGTTTTTT. Protein: CASSRPDTDVTGELFF. Complete variable domain (other parts from reference TRBV7-9 and TRBJ2-2): DTGVSQNPRHKITKRGQNVTFRCDPISEHNRLYWYRQTLGQGPEFLTYFQNEAQLEKSRLLSDRFSAERPKGSFSTLEIQRTEQGDSAMYLCASSRPDTDVTGELFFGEGSRLTVL.

This clonotype was picked up many times. The chain is built from TRBV6-2 or TRBV6-3 and TRBJ2-1; D tentatively reads TRBD1 or TRBD2 (5 bases each). CDR1 and CDR2 (germline): MNHEY, SVGEGT. The CDR3 length is 12 residues. Trimming pared 11 bases from V and 5 bases from J, leaving 13 bases between. The CDR3 DNA sequence: TGTGCCGGCCGGGACCGCCACAATGAGCAGTTCTTC. Translation gives CAGRDRHNEQFF.

This clonotype was seen a few times. The CDR3 DNA reads as TGCAGTGCTAGGAAACACTTGGGGGTAGCCAAAAACATTCAGTACTTC. Its translation is CSARKHLGVAKNIQYF. The chain carries TRBV20-1 and TRBJ2-4; D possibly matches TRBD1 or TRBD2 (5 bases each). Germline V gene lookup returns CDR1 DFQATT and CDR2 SNEGSKA (reference sequence). This CDR3 spans 16 amino acids. Trimming removed 3 bases at V and 0 bases at J, with 15 bases between.

This chain uses TRBV10-3 with TRBJ1-2; D is undetermined. The V gene lost 0 bases and the J gene lost 6 bases, with 8 bases spanning the gap. Germline V lookup: CDR1 ENHRY, CDR2 SYGVKD. The CDR3 has 13 amino acids. The CDR3 protein is CAISESGFDGYTF. The CDR3 DNA sequence: TGTGCCATCAGTGAGTCAGGGTTTGATGGCTACACCTTC.

Notes on this clonotype: A much larger clone is a single base away; this may be a read error. V gene TRBV11-2 combines with J gene TRBJ1-1; D remains ambiguous. The ends were cut back, 8 bases at V and 3 bases at J, with 10 bases in the middle. The CDR3 consists of 12 residues. Germline-derived CDR1 and CDR2 are SGHAT and FQNNGV. CDR3 in amino acids: CASGRTYTEAFF. The DNA for the CDR3 is TGTGCCAGCGGCAGGACCTACACTGAAGCTTTCTTT.

This clonotype was counted at least ten times. The chain joins TRBV12-3 or TRBV12-4 to TRBJ1-3, with D possibly being TRBD1 (5 bases). CDR3 length equals 16 residues. V lost 3 bases and J lost 0, with 12 bases in between. DNA of the CDR3: TGTGCCAGCAGTTTCCCCGCAGGGCCCTCTGGAAACACCATATATTTT. Amino acids: CASSFPAGPSGNTIYF.

This chain uses TRBV28 with TRBJ2-7; 12 nucleotides match TRBD1. There are 16 residues in the CDR3. CDR1 is MDHEN and CDR2 is SYDVKM in the germline V gene. Trimming at V came to 4 bases and at J to 7 bases, leaving 11 bases not matched to a gene. The DNA of the CDR3 is TGTGCCAGCAGTTCTGACGGGACAGGGGGCCGTGTAGAGCAGTACGTC. Translated, it gives CASSSDGTGGRVEQYV.

This clonotype was seen many times. V is TRBV28 and J is TRBJ2-1; the D gene is possibly TRBD2 (6 bases). Germline CDR1 reads MDHEN; CDR2 reads SYDVKM. The V end lost 2 bases, the J end lost 1 base, and 9 bases lay between the germline ends. CDR3 length: 15 residues. As DNA, the CDR3 is TGTGCCAGCAGTTTAATGGGGGGTTCCTACAATGAGCAGTTCTTC. Translated, it gives CASSLMGGSYNEQFF. The full variable domain, in which reference TRBV28 and TRBJ2-1 provide the parts outside the CDR3, is DVKVTQSSRYLVKRTGEKVFLECVQDMDHENMFWYRQDPGLGLRLIYFSYDVKMKEKGDIPEGYSVSREKKERFSLILESASTNQTSMYLCASSLMGGSYNEQFFGPGTRLTVL.

CDR3 nucleotide sequence: TGTGCCAGCAGTCCCCCGAGGGACCAGGACATTCAGTACTTC. Translating it yields CASSPPRDQDIQYF. The chain is built from TRBV28 and TRBJ2-4, with D perhaps being TRBD1 or TRBD2 (5 bases each). The germline gives CDR1 MDHEN, CDR2 SYDVKM. V shed 5 bases and J shed 8 bases, with 16 bases lying between them. CDR3 length equals 14 residues.

At least ten counts were recorded for this clonotype. The chain carries TRBV20-1 and TRBJ2-5; 14 positions agree with TRBD2. CDR1 and CDR2 from the germline V gene are DFQATT and SNEGSKA (reference sequence). The CDR3 loop spans 15 amino acids. J lost 2 bases, V lost 6 bases, and 5 bases had no gene match. CDR3 DNA: TGCAGTGCGCGGACTAGCGGGGGGTTACAAGAGACCCAGTACTTC. As protein: CSARTSGGLQETQYF.

This clonotype was seen ten or more times. The chain is built from TRBV25-1 and TRBJ1-1; TRBD1 matches 7 bases. The CDR3 length is 15 residues. With V trimmed by 6 bases and J by 1 base, 8 bases remained unmatched. Germline CDR1 reads MGHDK; CDR2 reads SYGVNS. CDR3 protein: CASRKGGQTNTEAFF. CDR3 bases: TGTGCCAGCAGGAAAGGGGGACAGACGAACACTGAAGCTTTCTTT.